A single sample gave rise to the 10 T cell receptor beta chains below, sequenced in a study of CD8+CD57+ T cells in acquired aplastic anemia. The authors sequenced patients whose flow cytometry had shown CD8+CD57+ cell expansion. According to the study, genomic DNA was the template for TCR beta VDJ and CDR3 profiling. TCRdb re-derived calls from the reads in MiXCR, one entry per CDR3 protein. The table records 150,000 to 200,000 distinct CDR3 sequences, roughly 43% of them present only once. The specimen sequenced was sorted CD4+, CD8+, or CD8+CD57+ T cells (not recorded which) from PBMCs. The receptors here all came from a human donor with aplastic anemia.

The V gene is TRBV29-1, the J gene TRBJ2-2, with 10 bases matching TRBD1. CDR1 and CDR2 (germline): SQVTM, ANQGSEA. CDR3 length equals 15 residues. V shed 6 bases and J 9 bases; nucleotides not matched to a gene: 13. The CDR3 protein is CSVTGTGDVTRELFF. DNA of the CDR3: TGCAGCGTCACCGGGACAGGGGACGTGACTAGGGAGCTGTTTTTT.

The rearrangement uses TRBV7-2 and TRBJ1-2; 11 positions agree with TRBD1. This CDR3 region has 15 residues. CDR1 is SGHTA and CDR2 is FQGNSA in the germline V gene. V shed 5 bases, J shed 10 bases, and the junction held 12 bases outside the gene matches. This CDR3 reads CASSTSGQGAETYTF. The DNA for the CDR3 is TGTGCCAGCAGCACTAGCGGACAGGGGGCTGAAACCTACACCTTC.

The table lists this clonotype with a few counts. The V call is TRBV11-3, the J call TRBJ2-5, with 8 bases fitting TRBD2. The CDR3 loop spans 15 amino acids. Trimming removed 4 bases from V and 2 bases from J; junction bases left unmatched: 6. Germline assignment: CDR1 SGHNT and CDR2 YENEEA. CDR3 in amino acids: CASSSRTSLQETQYF. CDR3 DNA sequence: TGTGCCAGCAGCTCCCGGACTAGCCTGCAAGAGACCCAGTACTTC.

In this sample, this clonotype turned up a few times. The gene calls are TRBV3-1 and TRBJ2-5; 8 bases line up with TRBD2. CDR1 is LGHDT, CDR2 YNNKEL, per germline (reference sequence). CDR3 length equals 16 residues. With 3 bases clipped from V and 3 bases from J, the junction kept 9 bases outside the gene matches. The CDR3 here is CASSHAAGAGEETQYF. In nucleotides, the CDR3 is TGTGCCAGCAGCCATGCAGCGGGGGCTGGGGAAGAGACCCAGTACTTC.

This clonotype was seen many times. This chain links TRBV7-9 with TRBJ2-1; 7 bases fit TRBD2. The CDR3 contains 15 residues. Germline CDR1 and CDR2: SEHNR and FQNEAQ (reference sequence). V was pared by 2 bases and J by 6 bases, with 7 bases of the junction left unmatched. DNA of the CDR3: TGTGCCAGCAGCTTACAGAGACTAGCCCTCAATGAGCAGTTCTTC. It encodes CASSLQRLALNEQFF.

This clonotype has a handful of counts. The chain is built from TRBV5-6 and TRBJ2-1, with 9 bases that match TRBD2. This CDR3 region has 17 residues. The junction had 8 bases not matched to a gene; V was cut back by 2 bases and J by 2 bases. CDR1 SGHDT and CDR2 YYEEEE come from the germline V gene. CDR3 nucleotides: TGTGCCAGCAGCTTAGGGGTAGCGGGGGCACCCTACAATGAGCAGTTCTTC. Translated, it gives CASSLGVAGAPYNEQFF.

The rearrangement uses TRBV9 and TRBJ1-6; D unclear. With 0 bases removed from V and 9 bases from J, the gap between germline ends came to 10 bases. The CDR3 is 14 amino acids. Per germline, CDR1 SGDLS and CDR2 YYNGEE. As DNA, the CDR3 is TGTGCCAGCAGCGTAGGGCAGGAGCGTTCACCCCTCCACTTT. This codes for CASSVGQERSPLHF.

In its sample, this clonotype was seen a few times. The genes are TRBV18 and TRBJ2-7, with D possibly TRBD2 on 5 matching bases. V was trimmed by 3 bases and J by 3 bases, leaving 15 bases between them. Germline V gives CDR1 KGHSH, CDR2 LQKENI. CDR3 size: 15 residues. The CDR3 nucleotides read TGTGCCAGCTCACCTCTCCCGGGGTCTGGCTACGAGCAGTACTTC. Translation gives CASSPLPGSGYEQYF.

The J gene is TRBJ2-7, the V gene TRBV5-1; 9 bases are a match to TRBD1. Trimming removed 3 bases from V and 1 base from J; junction bases left unmatched: 8. CDR1 and CDR2 from the germline V gene are SGHRS and YFSETQ. The CDR3 consists of 16 residues. The CDR3 loop reads CASSSRTDRGSYEQYF. The CDR3 coding sequence is TGCGCCAGCAGCTCGAGGACGGACAGGGGATCCTACGAGCAGTACTTC.

The CDR3 region is CASSPVITDTQYF. The DNA for the CDR3 is TGCGCCAGCAGCCCTGTAATCACAGATACGCAGTATTTT. The chain couples TRBV4-3 to TRBJ2-3; D ambiguous. V dropped 4 bases and J dropped 2 bases, with 7 bases sitting between them. The CDR3 totals 13 residues. Germline V gene lookup returns CDR1 LGHNA and CDR2 YSLEER.